This T cell receptor beta chain was recovered during a study of regulatory T cells in long-lasting Graves disease. HTBI primers from iRepertoire and Arm-PCR of CDR3 regions yielded the TCR beta libraries. TCRdb reprocessed the multiplex PCR reads with MiXCR, giving one entry per CDR3 protein. Of approximately 230,000 distinct CDR3 sequences in the sample, 15% to 20% were seen once. The time point denotes: newly diagnosed GD, antithyroid drugs for less than 3 months. There was RNA extracted from PBMCs, and the TCR library was made from it. The sequenced sample was peripheral blood mononuclear cells (PBMCs), obtained at new diagnosis, from a patient treated with antithyroid drugs. The origin of this receptor is a female donor with Graves disease.

CDR3 amino acids: CASSFVGQGGNQPQHF. CDR3 bases: TGTGCCAGCAGTTTTGTCGGACAGGGGGGCAATCAGCCCCAGCATTTT. This rearrangement joins TRBV2 to TRBJ1-5, with 10 bases that match TRBD1. The V gene's germline CDR1 is SNHLY and CDR2 FYNNEI. V lost 5 bases and J lost 2; bases outside the gene matches: 6. There are 16 residues in the CDR3.